This entry lists 27 T cell receptor beta chains sequenced from one sample in a study of blood T cell repertoires in COVID-19. This table comes from immunoSEQ multiplex PCR, and its TCRdb copy is limited to in-frame clones, with some not included. Here the sample spans about 150,000 clones, approximately 80% being singletons. The sequenced sample was peripheral blood. These receptors all stem from a woman of 80 years or more with acute or convalescent COVID-19.

In this sample, this clone turned up a few times. The V gene is TRBV9, the J gene TRBJ2-1; possible D gene TRBD2, 7 bases. V lost 5 bases to trimming and J lost 9 bases, with 18 bases between them. Germline assignment: CDR1 SGDLS and CDR2 YYNGEE. CDR3 length: 14 amino acids. This chain's CDR3 is CASSERGGDFEQFF. CDR3 nucleotides: TGTGCCAGCAGTGAGAGGGGGGGCGATTTTGAGCAGTTCTTC. Full variable domain (rest looked up from reference TRBV9 and TRBJ2-1): DSGVTQTPKHLITATGQRVTLRCSPRSGDLSVYWYQQSLDQGLQFLIQYYNGEERAKGNILERFSAQQFPDLHSELNLSSLELGDSALYFCASSERGGDFEQFFGPGTRLTVL.

The table lists this clone with a few counts. The chain joins TRBV11-2 to TRBJ2-3, with 9 bases identical to TRBD2. The CDR3 is 16 residues long. The V gene end was trimmed by 5 bases and the J gene end by 2 bases; junction bases not matched to a gene: 8. From germline, CDR1 is SGHAT and CDR2 FQNNGV. The CDR3 is CASSAPSGVYTDTQYF. CDR3 DNA sequence: TGTGCCAGCAGCGCCCCTAGCGGGGTCTACACAGATACGCAGTATTTT. Combining the CDR3 with reference TRBV11-2 and TRBJ2-3 gives the whole variable domain EAGVAQSPRYKIIEKRQSVAFWCNPISGHATLYWYQQILGQGPKLLIQFQNNGVVDDSQLPKDRFSAERLKGVDSTLKIQPAKLEDSAVYLCASSAPSGVYTDTQYFGPGTRLTVL.

As concerns this clone: At one end the junction does not follow the germline gene, possibly because of a read error. The V and J genes are TRBV6-1 and TRBJ2-1; TRBD1 matches at 9 bases. CDR1 is MNHNS and CDR2 is SASEGT in the germline V gene. The CDR3 is made up of 14 amino acids. CDR3: CASSELGQGEFWLF. The CDR3 DNA sequence: TGTGCCAGCAGTGAGTTGGGACAGGGAGAATTTTGGCTCTTC.

The chain uses TRBV6-5 and TRBJ1-5; D remains unclear. The CDR3 is 13 amino acids. From germline, CDR1 is MNHEY and CDR2 SVGAGI. V lost 10 bases, J lost 7 bases, and 17 bases lay in between. The CDR3 nucleotides read TGTGCCACTGCGTCGGTAGCAAACCAGCCCCAGCATTTT. Residues: CATASVANQPQHF.

The rearrangement uses TRBV30 and TRBJ2-3; 8 nucleotides line up with TRBD2. The CDR3 has 15 residues. Trimming removed 2 bases from V and 1 base from J; junction bases left unmatched: 5. Germline CDR1 reads GTSNPN; CDR2 reads SVGIG (reference sequence). The CDR3 nucleotides read TGTGCCTGGAGTTCGGGGCGGGAGGGCACAGATACGCAGTATTTT. Its protein product is CAWSSGREGTDTQYF.

The genes are TRBV19 and TRBJ2-1; 7 bases map to TRBD2. The CDR3 runs to 15 residues. Germline CDR1 reads LNHDA; CDR2 reads SQIVND (reference sequence). The trim removed 1 base at V and 5 bases at J, leaving 5 bases unmatched. The CDR3 here is CASSIGEGGDNEQFF. The CDR3 DNA follows: TGTGCCAGTAGTATAGGGGAGGGAGGCGACAATGAGCAGTTCTTC.

V usage is TRBV5-4 and J usage is TRBJ2-3; 14 bases agree with TRBD2. The V gene's germline CDR1 is SGHNT and CDR2 YYREEE (reference sequence). This CDR3 is built from 17 residues. V was clipped by 4 bases and J by 3 bases; unmatched bases: 7. Written as DNA, the CDR3 is TGTGCCAGCAGCAAGGGACTAGCGGGGGTGTTGACAGATACGCAGTATTTT. Residues: CASSKGLAGVLTDTQYF.

V is TRBV23-1 and J is TRBJ1-1; no definite D call. TRBV23-1 is flagged as an ORF with uncertain function. V lost 4 bases and J 1 base, leaving 4 bases between the germline ends. This CDR3 has 12 amino acids. CDR3 protein: CASSRRNTEAFF. DNA for the CDR3: TGCGCCAGCAGTCGGAGGAACACTGAAGCTTTCTTT.

The V gene is TRBV7-3, the J gene TRBJ1-5; the match to TRBD1 covers 8 bases. V lost 5 bases to trimming and J lost 5 bases; unmatched junction nucleotides: 2. This CDR3 spans 13 amino acids. Germline V gene data show CDR1 as SGHTA and CDR2 as FQGTGA. In DNA, the CDR3 is TGTGCCAGCAGCCCGGACAGGGATCAGCCCCAGCATTTT. Translation: CASSPDRDQPQHF. Drawing the rest from reference TRBV7-3 and TRBJ1-5, the complete variable domain is GAGVSQTPSNKVTEKGKYVELRCDPISGHTALYWYRQSLGQGPEFLIYFQGTGAADDSGLPNDRFFAVRPEGSVSTLKIQRTERGDSAVYLCASSPDRDQPQHFGDGTRLSIL.

V is TRBV25-1 and J is TRBJ2-2; TRBD1 agrees at 8 bases. The V and J ends lost 3 bases and 4 bases, in that order; junction bases with no gene match: 13. This CDR3 comprises 18 residues. Germline-derived CDR1 and CDR2 are MGHDK and SYGVNS. CDR3 amino acids: CASSDPRLTGVSTGELFF. The CDR3 DNA reads as TGTGCCAGCAGTGATCCCCGATTGACAGGGGTTAGCACCGGGGAGCTGTTTTTT. The variable domain in full, completed from reference TRBV25-1 and TRBJ2-2, reads EADIYQTPRYLVIGTGKKITLECSQTMGHDKMYWYQQDPGMELHLIHYSYGVNSTEKGDLSSESTVSRIRTEHFPLTLESARPSHTSQYLCASSDPRLTGVSTGELFFGEGSRLTVL.

The chain carries TRBV29-1 and TRBJ2-1; possible D gene TRBD2, 5 bases. CDR3 size: 15 residues. V lost 2 bases and J lost 2, with 13 bases in between. Germline CDR1 SQVTM, CDR2 ANQGSEA. CDR3: CSVEWELGTYNEQFF. The CDR3 coding sequence is TGCAGCGTTGAATGGGAGCTAGGTACCTACAATGAGCAGTTCTTC.

This clone was recorded a few times. The chain links TRBV28 to TRBJ2-5; the match to TRBD2 covers 9 bases. V shed 3 bases, J shed 2 bases, and the junction held 4 bases outside the gene matches. The CDR3 length is 15 residues. The V gene's germline CDR1 is MDHEN and CDR2 SYDVKM. The DNA of the CDR3 is TGTGCCAGCAGTTTGGTGGGACTAGCACAAGAGACCCAGTACTTC. As protein: CASSLVGLAQETQYF. The variable domain in full, completed from reference TRBV28 and TRBJ2-5, reads DVKVTQSSRYLVKRTGEKVFLECVQDMDHENMFWYRQDPGLGLRLIYFSYDVKMKEKGDIPEGYSVSREKKERFSLILESASTNQTSMYLCASSLVGLAQETQYFGPGTRLLVL.

The J gene is TRBJ2-7, the V gene TRBV27, with 12 positions matching TRBD2. The CDR3 has 17 residues. V lost 5 bases and J lost 4; bases outside the gene matches: 12. Germline CDR1 reads MNHEY; CDR2 reads SMNVEV (reference sequence). The CDR3 sequence: CASSPLAGGPDLYEQYF. In DNA, the CDR3 is TGTGCCAGCAGTCCTCTAGCGGGAGGGCCGGATCTTTACGAGCAGTACTTC.

The chain uses TRBV5-1 and TRBJ2-4; perhaps TRBD2 as D (7 bases). Germline assignment: CDR1 SGHRS and CDR2 YFSETQ. CDR3 size: 17 residues. V was pared by 5 bases and J by 7 bases, with 25 bases between. In DNA, the CDR3 is TGCGCCAGCAGTCCTACGCTAGCCGGGGGGCGCTCGAACATTCAGTACTTC. Amino acids: CASSPTLAGGRSNIQYF. The full variable domain, with the rest looked up from reference TRBV5-1 and TRBJ2-4, is KAGVTQTPRYLIKTRGQQVTLSCSPISGHRSVSWYQQTPGQGLQFLFEYFSETQRNKGNFPGRFSGRQFSNSRSEMNVSTLELGDSALYLCASSPTLAGGRSNIQYFGAGTRLSVL.

V usage is TRBV6-7 and J usage is TRBJ2-7; the match to TRBD1 covers 11 bases. TRBV6-7 is marked as an open reading frame, function uncertain. J lost 1 base, V lost 7 bases, and 9 bases had no gene match. CDR3 length: 16 residues. DNA for the CDR3: TGTGCCAGCACGGACAGGGGGCTTTCCGTGTCCTACGAGCAGTACTTC. It specifies CASTDRGLSVSYEQYF.

The chain has TRBV30 and TRBJ1-5, with D unclear. Trimming pared 0 bases from V and 5 bases from J, leaving 11 bases between. The germline V gene encodes CDR1 GTSNPN and CDR2 SVGIG (reference sequence). CDR3 length equals 14 residues. CDR3 residues: CAWSVPNSYQPQHF. CDR3 in DNA: TGTGCCTGGAGTGTACCGAACAGCTATCAGCCCCAGCATTTT. Full variable domain (missing parts from reference TRBV30 and TRBJ1-5): SQTIHQWPATLVQPVGSPLSLECTVEGTSNPNLYWYRQAAGRGLQLLFYSVGIGQISSEVPQNLSASRPQDRQFILSSKKLLLSDSGFYLCAWSVPNSYQPQHFGDGTRLSIL.

This clone was seen repeatedly, ten times or more. This sequence joins TRBV6-2 or TRBV6-3 and TRBJ2-7; 9 bases line up with TRBD1. Germline trimming cut 5 bases from V and 6 bases from J; bases unmatched to any gene: 14. Germline loops: CDR1 MNHEY, CDR2 SVGEGT. The CDR3 totals 16 residues. The chain's CDR3 is CASSEPRGDRAGEQYF. The CDR3 nucleotides are TGTGCCAGCAGTGAGCCTCGGGGGGACAGGGCCGGCGAGCAGTACTTC.

This clone has just one count. This chain uses TRBV11-3 with TRBJ1-1, with a weak D call TRBD1 (6 bases). This CDR3 is built from 15 residues. The V gene lost 1 base and the J gene lost 4 bases, with 13 bases spanning the gap. Germline loops: CDR1 SGHNT, CDR2 YENEEA. In DNA, the CDR3 is TGTGCCAGCAGCTTAGTGCCAGGGGTGGCCACTGAAGCTTTCTTT. It encodes CASSLVPGVATEAFF.

This clone was recorded only once. DNA for the CDR3: TGTGCCAGCAGCTTAGTATCGGGGGGGGCTCGTACGCAGTATTTT. This translates into CASSLVSGGARTQYF. This chain joins TRBV7-8 and TRBJ2-3; 8 nucleotides agree with TRBD2. J lost 8 bases, V lost 1 base, and 8 bases had no gene match. Germline V gene data show CDR1 as SGHVS and CDR2 as FQNEAQ. The length of the CDR3 is 15 residues.

V is TRBV6-1 and J is TRBJ1-5; maybe TRBD1 (5 bases). V lost 1 base and J 5 bases, leaving 12 bases between the germline ends. There are 15 residues in the CDR3. Germline-derived CDR1 and CDR2 are MNHNS and SASEGT. The CDR3 sequence: CASSEVGRGHQPQHF. CDR3 nucleotide sequence: TGTGCCAGCAGTGAAGTTGGAAGGGGCCATCAGCCCCAGCATTTT.

This clone appeared a few times. Without the conserved terminal phenylalanine or tryptophan, this CDR3 likely stems from a read error. Because the CDR3's place on the DNA is in doubt, the DNA is left out and the CDR3 is given as listed by TCRdb. The CDR3 loop is CASSQQGFPNTI. The V gene is TRBV7-8, the J gene TRBJ2-7; no check of the table's D call, TRBD1, against the DNA was made. Both ends counted, the CDR3 spans 12 residues. Germline CDR1 reads SGHVS; CDR2 reads FQNEAQ.

The chain is built from TRBV4-3 and TRBJ1-4; D not resolved. CDR3 length: 14 residues. Germline CDR1 is LGHNA and CDR2 is YSLEER. Trimming removed 3 bases at V and 10 bases at J, with 15 bases between. Here the CDR3 reads CASSHSRQDGKLFF. The CDR3, as DNA: TGCGCCAGCAGCCACTCCCGGCAGGATGGAAAACTGTTTTTT.

In its sample, this clone was seen a few times. This chain's CDR3 is CASRPTSGAYNEQFF. DNA of the CDR3: TGTGCCAGCAGACCAACTAGCGGAGCCTACAATGAGCAGTTCTTC. This rearrangement joins TRBV4-2 to TRBJ2-1; 8 bases match TRBD2. The germline gives CDR1 LGHNA, CDR2 YNFKEQ. V lost 6 bases, J lost 2 bases, and 6 bases stayed unmatched. This CDR3 has 15 amino acids.

The rearrangement uses TRBV11-3 and TRBJ2-1; 7 positions agree with TRBD1. V shed 4 bases and J 2 bases; nucleotides not matched to a gene: 8. Per the germline V gene, CDR1 is SGHNT and CDR2 is YENEEA. The CDR3 covers 16 residues. DNA for the CDR3: TGTGCCAGCAGCTCCCACGGACAGGTTCCCTACAATGAGCAGTTCTTC. Its translation is CASSSHGQVPYNEQFF. The whole variable domain, filled in from reference TRBV11-3 and TRBJ2-1, reads EAGVVQSPRYKIIEKKQPVAFWCNPISGHNTLYWYLQNLGQGPELLIRYENEEAVDDSQLPKDRFSAERLKGVDSTLKIQPAELGDSAVYLCASSSHGQVPYNEQFFGPGTRLTVL.

This chain connects TRBV7-2 to TRBJ1-4; 7 nucleotides align to TRBD1. V gave up 1 base and J gave up 3 bases; unmatched junction bases: 5. The CDR3 has 16 amino acids. Germline loops: CDR1 SGHTA, CDR2 FQGNSA. The CDR3 protein is CASSLVLGQANEKLFF. CDR3 sequence (DNA): TGTGCCAGCAGCTTAGTCCTCGGACAGGCTAATGAAAAACTGTTTTTT.

Only one count was recorded for this clone. The chain joins TRBV7-9 to TRBJ1-1; 10 bases align to TRBD1. The V gene's germline CDR1 is SEHNR and CDR2 FQNEAQ (reference sequence). CDR3 size: 16 residues. Trimming took 5 bases from V and 0 from J; bases not matched to a gene: 6. This chain's CDR3 is CASSRTGGSMNTEAFF. The CDR3 DNA sequence: TGTGCCAGCAGCCGGACAGGGGGGTCCATGAACACTGAAGCTTTCTTT.

The CDR3 region has the DNA TGTGCCAGCAGCTTGGGACTAGCGGGAGGAAGCTCCTACGAGCAGTACTTC. This codes for CASSLGLAGGSSYEQYF. The chain is built from TRBV7-9 and TRBJ2-7; 15 bases agree with TRBD2. The CDR3 covers 17 residues. Per the germline V gene, CDR1 is SEHNR and CDR2 is FQNEAQ (reference sequence). Trimming at V came to 3 bases and at J to 0 bases, leaving 3 bases not matched to a gene.